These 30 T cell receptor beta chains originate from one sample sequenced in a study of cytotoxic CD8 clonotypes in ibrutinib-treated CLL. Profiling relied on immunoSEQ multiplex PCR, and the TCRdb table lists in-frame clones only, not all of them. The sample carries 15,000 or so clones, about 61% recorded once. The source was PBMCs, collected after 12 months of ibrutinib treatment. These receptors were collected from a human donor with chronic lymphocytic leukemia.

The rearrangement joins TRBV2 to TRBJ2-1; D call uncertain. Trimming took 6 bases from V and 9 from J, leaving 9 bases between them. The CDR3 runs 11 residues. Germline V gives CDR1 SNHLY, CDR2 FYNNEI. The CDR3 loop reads CASRPPGEQFF. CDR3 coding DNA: TGTGCCAGCAGGCCCCCAGGTGAGCAGTTCTTC.

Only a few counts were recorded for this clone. The CDR3 is CASSDGLAGGIYNEQFF. In nucleotides, the CDR3 is TGCGCCAGCAGTGATGGACTAGCGGGAGGTATTTACAATGAGCAGTTCTTC. J is TRBJ2-1 and V is TRBV10-1; 14 bases line up with TRBD2. V lost 3 bases and J lost 4; bases outside the gene matches: 5. This CDR3 is 17 amino acids long. Germline V gene lookup returns CDR1 WNHNN and CDR2 SYGVQD (reference sequence).

CDR3 residues: CASSDEGVGELFF. The CDR3 DNA sequence: TGTGCCAGCAGTGACGAGGGTGTCGGGGAGCTGTTTTTT. The chain is built from TRBV6-1 and TRBJ2-2; TRBD2 is a possible D gene (5 bases). The length of the CDR3 is 13 residues. Germline lookup yields CDR1 MNHNS and CDR2 SASEGT. Trimming pared 3 bases from V and 7 bases from J, leaving 9 bases between.

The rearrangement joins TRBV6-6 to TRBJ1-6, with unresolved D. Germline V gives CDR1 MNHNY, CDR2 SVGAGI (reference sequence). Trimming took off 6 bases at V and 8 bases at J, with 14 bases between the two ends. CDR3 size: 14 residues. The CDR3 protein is CASSRTPGDSPLHF. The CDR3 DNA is TGTGCCAGCAGCCGGACGCCTGGGGATTCACCCCTCCACTTT.

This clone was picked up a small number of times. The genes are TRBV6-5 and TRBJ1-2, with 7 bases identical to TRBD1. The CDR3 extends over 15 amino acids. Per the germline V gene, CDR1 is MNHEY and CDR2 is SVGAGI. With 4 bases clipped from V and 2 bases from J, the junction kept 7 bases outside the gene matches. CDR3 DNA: TGTGCCAGCAGTTCCCCGGGACAGCACAACTATGGCTACACCTTC. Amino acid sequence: CASSSPGQHNYGYTF.

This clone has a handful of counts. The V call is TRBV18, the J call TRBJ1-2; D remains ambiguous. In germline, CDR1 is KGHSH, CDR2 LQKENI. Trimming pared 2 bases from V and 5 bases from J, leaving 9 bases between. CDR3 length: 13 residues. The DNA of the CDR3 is TGTGCCAGCTCACCAGTGGGTATTTATGGCTACACCTTC. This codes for CASSPVGIYGYTF.

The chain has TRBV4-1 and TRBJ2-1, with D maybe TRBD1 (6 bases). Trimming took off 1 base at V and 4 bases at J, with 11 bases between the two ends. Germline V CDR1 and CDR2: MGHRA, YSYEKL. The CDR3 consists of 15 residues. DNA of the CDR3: TGCGCCAGCAGCCAAGGTCAGGGACAATACAATGAGCAGTTCTTC. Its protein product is CASSQGQGQYNEQFF.

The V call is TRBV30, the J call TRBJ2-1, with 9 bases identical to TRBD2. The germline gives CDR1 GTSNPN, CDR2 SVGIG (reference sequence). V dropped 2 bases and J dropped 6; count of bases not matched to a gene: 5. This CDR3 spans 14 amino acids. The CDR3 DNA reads TGTGCCTGGAGTAGGGGACTAGCTTCCAATGAGCAGTTCTTC. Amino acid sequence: CAWSRGLASNEQFF.

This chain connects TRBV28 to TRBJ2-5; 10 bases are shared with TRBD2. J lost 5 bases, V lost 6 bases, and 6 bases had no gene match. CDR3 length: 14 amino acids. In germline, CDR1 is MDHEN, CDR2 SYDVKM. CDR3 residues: CASSLVAGGETQYF. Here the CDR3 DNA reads TGTGCCAGCAGCCTGGTAGCGGGGGGTGAGACCCAGTACTTC.

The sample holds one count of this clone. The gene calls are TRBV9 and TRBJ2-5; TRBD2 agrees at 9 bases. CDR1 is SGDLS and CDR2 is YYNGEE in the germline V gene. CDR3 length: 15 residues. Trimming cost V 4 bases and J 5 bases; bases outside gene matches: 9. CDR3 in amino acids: CASSPSGNSGETQYF. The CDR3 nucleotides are TGTGCCAGCAGCCCTAGCGGGAACTCCGGGGAGACCCAGTACTTC.

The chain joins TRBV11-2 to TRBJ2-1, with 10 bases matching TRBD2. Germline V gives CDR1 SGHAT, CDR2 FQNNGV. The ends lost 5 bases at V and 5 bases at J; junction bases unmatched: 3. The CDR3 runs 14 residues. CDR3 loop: CASSPSGSHNEQFF. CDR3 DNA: TGTGCCAGCAGCCCTAGCGGGAGTCACAATGAGCAGTTCTTC.

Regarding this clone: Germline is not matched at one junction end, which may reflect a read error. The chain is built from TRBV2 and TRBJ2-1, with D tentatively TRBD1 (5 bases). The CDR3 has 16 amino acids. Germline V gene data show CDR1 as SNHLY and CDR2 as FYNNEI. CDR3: CAISEPQAPIYNEQFF. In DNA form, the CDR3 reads TGTGCCATCAGTGAGCCACAGGCTCCTATCTACAATGAGCAGTTCTTC.

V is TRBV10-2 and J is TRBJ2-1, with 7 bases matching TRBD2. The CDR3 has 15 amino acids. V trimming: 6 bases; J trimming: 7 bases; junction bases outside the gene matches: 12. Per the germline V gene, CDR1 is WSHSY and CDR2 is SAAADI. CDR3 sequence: CASRPTSEHSNEQFF. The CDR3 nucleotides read TGCGCCAGCAGGCCCACTAGCGAACATTCAAATGAGCAGTTCTTC.

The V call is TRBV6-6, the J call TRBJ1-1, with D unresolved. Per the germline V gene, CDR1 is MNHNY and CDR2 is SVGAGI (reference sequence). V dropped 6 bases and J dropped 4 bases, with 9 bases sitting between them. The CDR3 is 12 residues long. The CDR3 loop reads CASSQGATEAFF. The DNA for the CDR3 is TGTGCCAGCAGCCAAGGTGCCACTGAAGCTTTCTTT.

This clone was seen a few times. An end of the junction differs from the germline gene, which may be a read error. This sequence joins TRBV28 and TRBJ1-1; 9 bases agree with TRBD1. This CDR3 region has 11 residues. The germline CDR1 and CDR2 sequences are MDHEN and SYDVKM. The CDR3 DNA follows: TGTGCCAGCAGTACCGGGACAGGGCTCGGGTTT. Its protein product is CASSTGTGLGF.

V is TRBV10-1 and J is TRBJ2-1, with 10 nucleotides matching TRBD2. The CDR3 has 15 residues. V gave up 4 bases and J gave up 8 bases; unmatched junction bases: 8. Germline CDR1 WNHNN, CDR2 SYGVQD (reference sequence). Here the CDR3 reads CASSVSSSGRHEQFF. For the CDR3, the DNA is TGCGCCAGCAGTGTTAGCTCTAGCGGGAGACATGAGCAGTTCTTC.

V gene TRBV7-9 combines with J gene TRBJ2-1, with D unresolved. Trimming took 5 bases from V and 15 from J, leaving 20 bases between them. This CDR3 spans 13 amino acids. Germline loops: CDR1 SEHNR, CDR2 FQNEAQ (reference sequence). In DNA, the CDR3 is TGTGCCAGCAGCCCCCACGATAGAGAACAGTGGTTCTTC. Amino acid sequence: CASSPHDREQWFF.

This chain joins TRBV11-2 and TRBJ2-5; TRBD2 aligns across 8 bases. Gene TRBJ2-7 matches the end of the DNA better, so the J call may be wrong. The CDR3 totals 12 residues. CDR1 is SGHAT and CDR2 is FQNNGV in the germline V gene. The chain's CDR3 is CASRREVNEQYF. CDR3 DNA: TGTGCCAGCAGGCGGGAGGTGAACGAGCAGTACTTC.

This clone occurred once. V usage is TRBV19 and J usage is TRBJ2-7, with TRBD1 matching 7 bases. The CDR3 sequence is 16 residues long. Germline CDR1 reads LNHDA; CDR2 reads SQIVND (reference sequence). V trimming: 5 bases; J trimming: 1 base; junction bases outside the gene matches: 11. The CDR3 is CASSVHPGQQSYEQYF. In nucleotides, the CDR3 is TGTGCCAGTAGTGTCCATCCGGGACAGCAGTCCTACGAGCAGTACTTC.

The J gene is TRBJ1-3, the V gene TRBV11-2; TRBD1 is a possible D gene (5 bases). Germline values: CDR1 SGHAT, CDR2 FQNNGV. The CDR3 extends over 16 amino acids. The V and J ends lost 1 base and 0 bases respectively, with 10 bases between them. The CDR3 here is CASSLGGAGSGNTIYF. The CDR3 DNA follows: TGTGCCAGCAGCTTAGGGGGCGCGGGCTCTGGAAACACCATATATTTT.

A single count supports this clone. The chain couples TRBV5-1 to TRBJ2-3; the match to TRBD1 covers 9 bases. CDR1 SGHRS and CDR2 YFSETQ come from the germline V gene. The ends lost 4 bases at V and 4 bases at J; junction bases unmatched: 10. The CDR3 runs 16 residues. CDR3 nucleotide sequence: TGCGCCAGCAGCCCGGGACAGGGCGGGAGCGCAGATACGCAGTATTTT. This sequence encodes CASSPGQGGSADTQYF. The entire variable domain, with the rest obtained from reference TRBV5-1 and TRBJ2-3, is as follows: KAGVTQTPRYLIKTRGQQVTLSCSPISGHRSVSWYQQTPGQGLQFLFEYFSETQRNKGNFPGRFSGRQFSNSRSEMNVSTLELGDSALYLCASSPGQGGSADTQYFGPGTRLTVL.

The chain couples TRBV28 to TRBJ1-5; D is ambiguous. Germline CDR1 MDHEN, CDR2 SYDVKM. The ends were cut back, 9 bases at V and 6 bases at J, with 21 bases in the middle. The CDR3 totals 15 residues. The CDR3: CASRGEGRGFQPQHF. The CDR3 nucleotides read TGTGCCAGTAGAGGAGAGGGCAGAGGATTTCAGCCCCAGCATTTT.

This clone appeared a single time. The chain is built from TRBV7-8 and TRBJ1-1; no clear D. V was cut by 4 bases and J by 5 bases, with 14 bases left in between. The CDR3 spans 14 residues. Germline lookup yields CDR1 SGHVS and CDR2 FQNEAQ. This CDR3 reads CASSSLSGETEAFF. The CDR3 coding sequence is TGTGCCAGCAGCTCACTTTCCGGGGAAACTGAAGCTTTCTTT.

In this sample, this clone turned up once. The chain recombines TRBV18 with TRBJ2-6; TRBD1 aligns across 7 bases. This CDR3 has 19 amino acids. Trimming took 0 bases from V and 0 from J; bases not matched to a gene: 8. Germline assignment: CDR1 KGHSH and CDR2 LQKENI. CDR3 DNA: TGTGCCAGCTCACCACCCAGACAGGGCCTATCCTCTGGGGCCAACGTCCTGACTTTC. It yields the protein CASSPPRQGLSSGANVLTF.

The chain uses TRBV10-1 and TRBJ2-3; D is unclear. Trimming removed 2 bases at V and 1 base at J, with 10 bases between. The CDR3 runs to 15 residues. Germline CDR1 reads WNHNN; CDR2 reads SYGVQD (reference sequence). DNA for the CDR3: TGCGCCAGCAGTGAGACGGTGGGCCGCACAGATACGCAGTATTTT. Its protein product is CASSETVGRTDTQYF.

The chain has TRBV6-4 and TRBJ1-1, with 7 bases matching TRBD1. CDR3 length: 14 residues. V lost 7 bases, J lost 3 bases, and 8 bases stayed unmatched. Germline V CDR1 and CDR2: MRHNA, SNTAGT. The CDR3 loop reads CASTKNRGHTEAFF. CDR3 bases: TGTGCCAGCACCAAAAACAGGGGACACACTGAAGCTTTCTTT.

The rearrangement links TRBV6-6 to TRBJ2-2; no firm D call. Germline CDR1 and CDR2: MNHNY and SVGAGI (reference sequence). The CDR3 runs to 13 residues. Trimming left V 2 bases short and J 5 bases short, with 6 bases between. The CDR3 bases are TGTGCCAGCAGTTACGTCTGGACCGGGGAGCTGTTTTTT. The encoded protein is CASSYVWTGELFF.

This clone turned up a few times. The chain's CDR3 is CASKLTGENQPQHF. DNA for the CDR3: TGTGCCAGCAAACTTACAGGGGAAAATCAGCCCCAGCATTTT. The chain links TRBV2 to TRBJ1-5; 7 bases line up with TRBD1. V shed 7 bases and J 4 bases; nucleotides not matched to a gene: 7. From germline, CDR1 is SNHLY and CDR2 FYNNEI. The CDR3 has 14 residues.

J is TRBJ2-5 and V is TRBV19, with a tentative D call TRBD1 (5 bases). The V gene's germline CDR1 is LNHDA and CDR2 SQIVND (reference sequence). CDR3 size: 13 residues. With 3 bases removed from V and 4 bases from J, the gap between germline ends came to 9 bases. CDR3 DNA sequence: TGTGCCAGTAGTATCCCGCAGGGAGAGACCCAGTACTTC. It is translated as CASSIPQGETQYF.

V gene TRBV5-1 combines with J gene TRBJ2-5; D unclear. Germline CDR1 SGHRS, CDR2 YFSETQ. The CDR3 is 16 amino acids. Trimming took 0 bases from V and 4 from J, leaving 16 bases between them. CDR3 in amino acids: CASSLAGSVGTETQYF. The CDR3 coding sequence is TGCGCCAGCAGCTTGGCTGGTTCCGTGGGAACAGAGACCCAGTACTTC.